This passage covers 9 T cell receptor beta chains from one sample sequenced in a study of blood T cell repertoires in COVID-19. The protocol was immunoSEQ multiplex PCR, while the TCRdb copy is restricted to in-frame clones and leaves out a portion. Counted here are 150,000 to 200,000 clones, over 80% occurring once; the ten biggest clones make up over 5%. Sequenced sample: PBMCs or T cells enriched from blood (not recorded which). All receptors come from a man between 65 and 85 years old who had been exposed to COVID-19.

This chain links TRBV5-8 with TRBJ1-1; unclear D gene. The V gene lost 9 bases and the J gene lost 1 base, with 22 bases spanning the gap. The CDR3 is 16 residues long. Germline values: CDR1 SGHTS, CDR2 YDEGEE. The CDR3 sequence is CATSVVVRFQNTEAFF. The CDR3, as DNA: TGTGCCACCTCCGTGGTCGTACGGTTTCAGAACACTGAAGCTTTCTTT.

The chain combines TRBV19 with TRBJ2-2; D is uncertain. V lost 4 bases, J lost 7 bases, and 4 bases lay in between. The CDR3 is 11 amino acids. CDR1 is LNHDA, CDR2 SQIVND, per germline (reference sequence). This CDR3 reads CASSNFGELFF. The CDR3 DNA sequence: TGTGCCAGTAGTAACTTCGGGGAGCTGTTTTTT.

The chain has TRBV19 and TRBJ1-5; 10 bases align to TRBD1. Trimming removed 8 bases from V and 6 bases from J; junction bases left unmatched: 16. CDR3 length equals 17 residues. From germline, CDR1 is LNHDA and CDR2 SQIVND (reference sequence). CDR3 in amino acids: CASQPLTGGDVGQPQHF. The CDR3 DNA is TGTGCCAGTCAACCTTTGACAGGGGGCGACGTCGGTCAGCCCCAGCATTTT.

The rearrangement links TRBV27 to TRBJ1-6, with a weak D call TRBD1 (5 bases). The V gene's germline CDR1 is MNHEY and CDR2 SMNVEV (reference sequence). This CDR3 is 15 amino acids long. V lost 3 bases to trimming and J lost 6 bases, with 12 bases between them. This chain's CDR3 is CASSFGGAGNSPLHF. The CDR3 DNA is TGTGCCAGCAGTTTTGGGGGAGCGGGTAATTCACCCCTCCACTTT.

This clone was seen more than once but under ten times. The rearrangement uses TRBV6-2 or TRBV6-3 and TRBJ2-1; 7 nucleotides align to TRBD2. The V gene end was trimmed by 6 bases and the J gene end by 8 bases; junction bases not matched to a gene: 16. From germline, CDR1 is MNHEY and CDR2 SVGEGT. The CDR3 is 16 amino acids. CDR3 loop: CASSPRLAGGRHEQFF. Here the CDR3 DNA reads TGTGCCAGCAGCCCCCGACTAGCCGGAGGACGCCATGAGCAGTTCTTC.

The gene calls are TRBV5-6 and TRBJ1-1; no clear D gene. This CDR3 has 14 residues. V was cut by 2 bases and J by 1 base, with 9 bases left in between. CDR1 SGHDT and CDR2 YYEEEE come from the germline V gene. The CDR3 spells CASSFDAGNTEAFF. CDR3 in DNA: TGTGCCAGCAGCTTCGACGCGGGGAACACTGAAGCTTTCTTT. Looking up the rest from reference TRBV5-6 and TRBJ1-1 gives the full variable domain: DAGVTQSPTHLIKTRGQQVTLRCSPKSGHDTVSWYQQALGQGPQFIFQYYEEEERQRGNFPDRFSGHQFPNYSSELNVNALLLGDSALYLCASSFDAGNTEAFFGQGTRLTVV.

The V call is TRBV19, the J call TRBJ1-1, with 11 positions matching TRBD1. The trim removed 4 bases at V and 5 bases at J, leaving 6 bases unmatched. The CDR3 contains 15 residues. Germline CDR1 is LNHDA and CDR2 is SQIVND (reference sequence). Here the CDR3 DNA reads TGTGCCAGTAGTACCCAGGGGACAGGGGGAACTGAAGCTTTCTTT. It encodes CASSTQGTGGTEAFF.

This clone appeared a single time. The DNA for the CDR3 is TGTGCCAGCAGTGACTGGGCGGGCCCGGGCCGTGAGCAGTTCTTC. Translating it yields CASSDWAGPGREQFF. The rearrangement joins TRBV6-4 to TRBJ2-1, with TRBD2 as a possible D gene (5 bases). Germline values: CDR1 MRHNA, CDR2 SNTAGT. The CDR3 is made up of 15 amino acids. V was cut by 1 base and J by 9 bases, with 16 bases left in between.

The chain employs TRBV11-2 and TRBJ1-1; no clear D gene. The germline V gene encodes CDR1 SGHAT and CDR2 FQNNGV. The CDR3 is 11 amino acids. V lost 3 bases, J lost 4 bases, and 3 bases lay in between. The CDR3 loop is CASSFLTEAFF. The CDR3 nucleotides read TGTGCCAGCAGCTTCCTCACTGAAGCTTTCTTT.